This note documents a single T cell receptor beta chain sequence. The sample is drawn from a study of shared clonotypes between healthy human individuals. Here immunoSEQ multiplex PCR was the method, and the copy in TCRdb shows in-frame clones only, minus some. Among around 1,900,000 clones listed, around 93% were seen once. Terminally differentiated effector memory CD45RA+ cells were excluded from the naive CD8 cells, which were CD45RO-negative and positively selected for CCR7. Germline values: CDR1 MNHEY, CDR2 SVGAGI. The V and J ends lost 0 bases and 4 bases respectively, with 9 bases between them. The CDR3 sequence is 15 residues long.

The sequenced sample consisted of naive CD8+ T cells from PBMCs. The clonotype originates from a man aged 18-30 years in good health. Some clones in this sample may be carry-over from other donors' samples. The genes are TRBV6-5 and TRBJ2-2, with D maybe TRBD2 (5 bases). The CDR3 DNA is TGTGCCAGCAGTTACTCGCTAGGGAGCACCGGGGAGCTGTTTTTT. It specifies CASSYSLGSTGELFF.